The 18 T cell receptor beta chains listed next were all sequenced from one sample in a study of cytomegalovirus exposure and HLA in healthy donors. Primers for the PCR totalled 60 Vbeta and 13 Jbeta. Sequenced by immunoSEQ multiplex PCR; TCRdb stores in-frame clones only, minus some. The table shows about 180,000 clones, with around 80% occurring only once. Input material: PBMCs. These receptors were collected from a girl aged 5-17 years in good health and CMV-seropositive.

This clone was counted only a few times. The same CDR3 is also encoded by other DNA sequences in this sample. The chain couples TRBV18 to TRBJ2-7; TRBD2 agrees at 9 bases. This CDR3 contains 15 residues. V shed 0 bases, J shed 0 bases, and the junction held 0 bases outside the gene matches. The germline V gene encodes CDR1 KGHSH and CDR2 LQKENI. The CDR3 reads CASSPPSGSSYEQYF. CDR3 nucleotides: TGTGCCAGCTCACCACCTAGCGGGAGCTCCTACGAGCAGTACTTC.

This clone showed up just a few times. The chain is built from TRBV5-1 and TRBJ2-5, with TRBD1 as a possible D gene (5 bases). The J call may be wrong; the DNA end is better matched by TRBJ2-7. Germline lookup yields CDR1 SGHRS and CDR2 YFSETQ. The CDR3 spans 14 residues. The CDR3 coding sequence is TGCGCCAGCAGTCCCCGGACATCATCCTACGAGCAGTACTTC. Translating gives CASSPRTSSYEQYF.

The CDR3 bases are TGTGCCAGTAAAATTAACAGCTACGAAGCTTTCTTT. Translation: CASKINSYEAFF. The genes are TRBV19 and TRBJ1-1; D gene uncertain. CDR1 is LNHDA, CDR2 SQIVND, per germline (reference sequence). V was trimmed by 7 bases and J by 8 bases, leaving 14 bases between them. CDR3 length: 12 amino acids.

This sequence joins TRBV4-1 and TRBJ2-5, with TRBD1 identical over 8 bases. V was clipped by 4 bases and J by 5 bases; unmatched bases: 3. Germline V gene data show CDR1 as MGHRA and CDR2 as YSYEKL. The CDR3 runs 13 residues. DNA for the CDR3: TGCGCCAGCAGCCCGGACAGGGCTGAGACCCAGTACTTC. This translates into CASSPDRAETQYF.

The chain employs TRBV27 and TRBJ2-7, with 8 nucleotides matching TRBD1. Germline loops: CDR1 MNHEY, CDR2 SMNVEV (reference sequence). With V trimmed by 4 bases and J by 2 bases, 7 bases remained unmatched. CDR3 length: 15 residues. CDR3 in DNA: TGTGCCAGCAGTTATTCCGGGACAGGCCCCTACGAGCAGTACTTC. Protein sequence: CASSYSGTGPYEQYF.

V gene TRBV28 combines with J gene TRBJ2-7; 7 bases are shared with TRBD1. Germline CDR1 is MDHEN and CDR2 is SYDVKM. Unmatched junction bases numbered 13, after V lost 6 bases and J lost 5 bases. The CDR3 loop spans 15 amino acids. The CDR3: CASSLGTASSDEQYF. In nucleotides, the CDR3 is TGTGCCAGCAGCCTCGGGACAGCCTCATCGGACGAGCAGTACTTC. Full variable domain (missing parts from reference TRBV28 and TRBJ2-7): DVKVTQSSRYLVKRTGEKVFLECVQDMDHENMFWYRQDPGLGLRLIYFSYDVKMKEKGDIPEGYSVSREKKERFSLILESASTNQTSMYLCASSLGTASSDEQYFGPGTRLTVT.

CDR3 loop: CASSLGRGTNEKLFF. As DNA, the CDR3 is TGCGCCAGCAGCTTGGGAAGGGGTACTAATGAAAAACTGTTTTTT. The V and J genes are TRBV5-1 and TRBJ1-4; D is perhaps TRBD1 (5 bases). CDR1 SGHRS and CDR2 YFSETQ come from the germline V gene. Trimming took 0 bases from V and 2 from J, leaving 8 bases between them. The CDR3 contains 15 residues.

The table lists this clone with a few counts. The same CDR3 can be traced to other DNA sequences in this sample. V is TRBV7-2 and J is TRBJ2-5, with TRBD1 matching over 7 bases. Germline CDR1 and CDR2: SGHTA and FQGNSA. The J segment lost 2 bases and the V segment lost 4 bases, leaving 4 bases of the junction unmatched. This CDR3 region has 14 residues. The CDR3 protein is CASSSRDSQETQYF. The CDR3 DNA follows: TGTGCCAGCAGCTCGAGGGACAGTCAAGAGACCCAGTACTTC.

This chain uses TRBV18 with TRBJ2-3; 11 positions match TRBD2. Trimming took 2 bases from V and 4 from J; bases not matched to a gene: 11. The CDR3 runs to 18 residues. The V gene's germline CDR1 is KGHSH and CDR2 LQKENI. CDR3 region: CASSPYYGTSGSPDTQYF. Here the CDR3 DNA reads TGTGCCAGCTCACCATACTATGGGACTAGCGGCAGCCCAGATACGCAGTATTTT.

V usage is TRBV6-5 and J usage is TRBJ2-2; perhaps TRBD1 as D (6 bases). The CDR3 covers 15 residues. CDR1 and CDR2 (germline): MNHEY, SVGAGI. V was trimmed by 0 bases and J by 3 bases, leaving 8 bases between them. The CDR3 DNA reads TGTGCCAGCAGTTACTCAACAGGGTACACCGGGGAGCTGTTTTTT. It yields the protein CASSYSTGYTGELFF.

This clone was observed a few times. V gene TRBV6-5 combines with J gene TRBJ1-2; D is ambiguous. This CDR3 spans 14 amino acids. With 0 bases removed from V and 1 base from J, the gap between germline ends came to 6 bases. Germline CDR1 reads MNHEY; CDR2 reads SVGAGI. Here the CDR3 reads CASSYSPDNYGYTF. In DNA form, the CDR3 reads TGTGCCAGCAGTTACTCTCCAGATAACTATGGCTACACCTTC.

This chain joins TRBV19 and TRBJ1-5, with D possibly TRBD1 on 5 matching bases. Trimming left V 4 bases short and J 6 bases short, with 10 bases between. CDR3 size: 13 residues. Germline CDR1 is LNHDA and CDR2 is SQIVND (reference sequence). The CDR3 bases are TGTGCCAGTAGTAGCGGTAGGGGTCAGCCCCAGCATTTT. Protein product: CASSSGRGQPQHF.

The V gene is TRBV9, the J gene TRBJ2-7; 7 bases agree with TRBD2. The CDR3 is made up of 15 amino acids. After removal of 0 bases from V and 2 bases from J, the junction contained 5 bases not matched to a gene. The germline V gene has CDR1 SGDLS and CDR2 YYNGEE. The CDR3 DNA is TGTGCCAGCAGCGTAGGGGGCGGGAGTACCTACGAGCAGTACTTC. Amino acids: CASSVGGGSTYEQYF.

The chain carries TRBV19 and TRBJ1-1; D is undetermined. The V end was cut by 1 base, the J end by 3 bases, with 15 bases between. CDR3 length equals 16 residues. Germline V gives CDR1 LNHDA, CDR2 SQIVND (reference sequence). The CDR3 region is CASSIGFSSQDTEAFF. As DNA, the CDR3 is TGTGCCAGTAGTATAGGATTTTCGTCGCAGGACACTGAAGCTTTCTTT.

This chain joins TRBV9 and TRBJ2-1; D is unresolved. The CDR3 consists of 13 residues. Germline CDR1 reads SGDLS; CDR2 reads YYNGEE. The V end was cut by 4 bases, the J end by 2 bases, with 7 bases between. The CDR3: CASSPRAYNEQFF. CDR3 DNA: TGTGCCAGCAGCCCCCGAGCCTACAATGAGCAGTTCTTC.

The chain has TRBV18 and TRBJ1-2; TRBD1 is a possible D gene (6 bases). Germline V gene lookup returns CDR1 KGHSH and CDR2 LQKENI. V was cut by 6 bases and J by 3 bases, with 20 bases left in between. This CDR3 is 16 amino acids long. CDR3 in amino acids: CASSLKYRELDYGYTF. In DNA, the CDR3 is TGTGCCAGCTCCCTAAAGTACAGGGAATTGGACTATGGCTACACCTTC.

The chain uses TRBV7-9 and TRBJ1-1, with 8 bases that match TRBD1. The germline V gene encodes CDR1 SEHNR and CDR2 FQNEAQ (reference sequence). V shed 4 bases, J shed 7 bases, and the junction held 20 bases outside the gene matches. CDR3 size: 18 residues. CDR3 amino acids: CASSSPTWAGGEVIEAFF. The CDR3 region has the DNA TGTGCCAGCAGCTCCCCAACCTGGGCAGGGGGCGAAGTGATTGAAGCTTTCTTT. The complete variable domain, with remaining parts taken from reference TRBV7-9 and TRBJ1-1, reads DTGVSQNPRHKITKRGQNVTFRCDPISEHNRLYWYRQTLGQGPEFLTYFQNEAQLEKSRLLSDRFSAERPKGSFSTLEIQRTEQGDSAMYLCASSSPTWAGGEVIEAFFGQGTRLTVV.

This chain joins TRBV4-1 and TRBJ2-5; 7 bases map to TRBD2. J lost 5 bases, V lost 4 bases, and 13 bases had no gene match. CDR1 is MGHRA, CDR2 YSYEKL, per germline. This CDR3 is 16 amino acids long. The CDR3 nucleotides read TGCGCCAGCAGCCTCGATACTAGCGCCAAATCGGAGACCCAGTACTTC. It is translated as CASSLDTSAKSETQYF.